What follows is one T cell receptor (beta chain) and its context. The antigen this receptor binds is unknown. No quality values exist for individual bases; no much larger clone is one base distant. V was cut back by 5 bases and J by 1 base, leaving a gap of 14 bases between them. CDR3 length: 15 amino acids, cysteine to phenylalanine. The DNA shown is the 45-base CDR3, in frame from base 1. Per the germline V gene, KGHSH is the CDR1 and LQKENI is the CDR2. The immunoSEQ Assay, a bias-controlled multiplex PCR, was used to amplify TCRbeta CDR3 regions from genomic DNA. On the authors' methods: Within the assay, amplification of reference gene primers was used to estimate how many nucleated cells each sample contained. To quantify the absolute abundance of each unique TCRbeta CDR3 rearrangement, sequence reads were collapsed and filtered. For each sample, productive Simpson clonality was calculated as the square root of Simpson's diversity index across productive rearrangements. Entries here come from immuneACCESS through TCRdb and include only in-frame sequences with V and J called. Some clones fail to appear in such tables; in the studies checked, an unresolved V gene covers under half of the shortfall, and the cause of the remainder is unknown. That table is the source of V, J and clone size, and D and trimming were worked out from the DNA. This sample comprises around 31,000 clones, 85% to 90% of them detected only once. The ten largest make up roughly 15% of the sample.

Whole blood was collected in K2EDTA tubes by collaborating institutions according to the institutions' own protocols. For TCRbeta analysis, collaborators shipped samples in one of three forms: frozen whole blood, isolated PBMCs, or DNA extracted from either of those sample types. The data were taken from a study of blood T cell repertoires in COVID-19 (TCRdb year 2020). About the study as a whole: Samples from collaborators originated in the United States, Italy and Spain and spanned both the acute and convalescent phases of COVID-19. The dataset comprised deeply sampled blood TCRbeta repertoires from subjects exposed to, actively infected with, or recovered from COVID-19. The material from the prospective study consisted of cDNA or gDNA derived from T cells, B-cell-depleted T cells, or PBMCs. Nearly every sample came with metadata listing a de-identified subject ID, COVID-19 status, age in years and sex. Samples were obtained from the ongoing ImmuneRACE study (first 160 participants) and from 1,000 to 1,500 subjects provided by 6 global collaborators. A freely available public database, intended as a resource for researchers studying the immune response to SARS-CoV-2, is where the repertoires were released. HLA class I and class II types, where available, came from metadata supplied by the sample provider rather than from assay-based typing. General study outcomes and caveats: The quantity of clinical and demographic metadata differed by source and by participant and was supplied without curation.

The TCR was taken from an older man with acute or convalescent COVID-19. The sample consisted of peripheral blood. The chain is assembled from TRBV18 and TRBJ1-1, with TRBD1 tentatively as D gene (6 bases match). For the CDR3, the sequence is CASSLNTGTNTEAFF. In nucleotide form, the sequence is TGTGCCAGCTCATTAAACACAGGGACGAACACTGAAGCTTTCTTT.